This entry features one TCR beta chain sequence. The target antigen is unknown. This table comes from immunoSEQ multiplex PCR, and its TCRdb copy is limited to in-frame clones, with some not included. The table includes 300,000 to 400,000 clones, 85% detected once. The CDR3 consists of 15 residues. Germline CDR1 is MNHEY and CDR2 is SVGAGI. Between the trimmed V and J ends, which lost 0 bases and 0 bases, there was a span of 8 bases. Treatment given: roughly 20 received Ad26.COV2.S at low or high dose, single or two shots; about 5 received placebo; per-sample allocation not given. After the first vaccine or placebo injection, samples were drawn on day 63. These data originate in a study of Ad26.COV2.S vaccination and SARS-CoV-2 variants. Whole-study findings and limits: Recipients of either vaccine or placebo displayed similar breadth of non-spike TCRs.

Material: peripheral blood, obtained in a trial of Ad26.COV2.S vaccine versus placebo. The chain is built from TRBV6-5 and TRBJ1-1; D is uncertain. This TCR came from a person aged 18-60 years who received the Ad26.COV2.S COVID-19 vaccine or a placebo. The CDR3 nucleotides read TGTGCCAGCAGTTACTCGGCCCAGGTGAACACTGAAGCTTTCTTT. It yields the protein CASSYSAQVNTEAFF.